This T cell receptor beta chain stems from a study of shared clonotypes between healthy human individuals (dated by TCRdb to the early 2020s). For context, the study as a whole: Three men and a couple of women, aged 18 to 49 years, made up the cohort. To increase sequencing depth and limit assay-specific biases, different laboratories used diverse techniques to prepare libraries and sequence TCR repertoires. To estimate repertoire size and how much clonotype sharing occurs between individuals, the study deeply sequenced the blood TCR repertoires of 4 to 6 healthy adults. For each donor, three plates each were used for CD4 naive and CD4 memory, two plates were used for CD8 naive, and one plate was used for CD8 memory. Each donor's leukapheresis produced roughly between roughly 0.85 and 10 billion PBMCs.

Notes on this clone: The antigen it recognizes is unknown. The input lacks base qualities; no much larger clone sits a single base away.

TCR CDR3 regions were amplified from genomic DNA by multiplex PCR using the deep immunoSEQ assay. Extracted genomic DNA from each cell subset was distributed evenly across all wells of several immunoSEQ 96-well plates, and each plate was treated as a replicate. For sorted subsets, each replicate PCR was loaded with about 200 ng genomic DNA, equivalent to about 30,000 T cell genomes. Purified libraries were measured with a Qubit 3.0 fluorometer, size-checked on a Bioanalyzer 2100, and measured again with the KAPA Library Quantification kit. A separate single-read 150-cycle Illumina NextSeq 550 flow cell was used to sequence each immunoSEQ 96-well plate. As for the original processing: Because only junctional sequences without quality scores were contained in the immunoSEQ output, filtering matching that applied to full-length reads could not be performed. Sequences were annotated with PyIR, a Python wrapper for IgBLAST v1.9, and V/J genes and CDR3 were assigned using IMGT germline references. Reads were removed for weak V/J assignments (E-value above 1e-6), missing CDR3, stop codons, out-of-frame junctions, or ambiguous translated residues. V3J clonotypes were defined by identical inferred V gene, J gene, and CDR3 amino acid sequence. Percentage overlap between repertoires was calculated by dividing the number of shared unique clonotypes by the size of the smaller repertoire. RTK rarefaction, the Chao1 estimator, and Recon v2.1 estimates of unobserved clonotypes were used to assess repertoire richness. For all TCRbeta clonotypes obtained by the gDNA method from several donors, generation probabilities were computed with OLGA. TCRdb limited this immuneACCESS table to in-frame rearrangements with V and J called. A share of clones is missing; checked studies link under half to unresolved V genes, and the rest is unexplained. The V and J calls and clone size are taken from that table; D and trimming were inferred from the DNA. This sample holds roughly 720,000 clones; 90% were observed only once. About 33% of the sample goes to the ten largest clones.

Points the paper makes about the study in general: Only blood was sampled, and tissue TCR repertoires likely differ from those in blood. Rarefaction of sorted-subset datasets indicated incomplete sequencing despite the large sequencing depth. Because the study included a small number of donors, the genetic and exposure-history diversity represented was limited. Larger estimated clonotype richness was generally found for naive subsets than for memory subsets. Across a few donors, approximately 4.6% of naive CD4, around 3.5% of naive CD8, approximately 2.5% of memory CD4, and about 0.44% of memory CD8 clonotypes were shared. Compared with non-shared clonotypes, the clonotypes found in all four sorted-subset donors had higher generation probabilities. Based on pairwise subsampling, the degree of clonotype sharing among donors was expected to be affected by sequencing depth.

At the junction V is shortened by 3 bases and J by 3 bases, with 12 bases in between. Its CDR3 holds 15 amino acids, cysteine through phenylalanine. CDR3 DNA is the only sequence kept; it has 45 bases, read in frame from the first base. From a lookup of the germline V gene, CDR1 and CDR2 are SNHLY and FYNNEI. Healthy HIV-negative adults with no recently reported acute infections or vaccinations were included as donors. Only Caucasian adults living in Nashville, Tennessee, USA were represented among the donors. CD8 memory samples combined magnetically selected CD45RO+ cells with CCR7-negative CD45RA+ effector memory (TemRA) cells. After blood collection by leukapheresis, PBMCs were isolated using Ficoll-Histopaque density gradient centrifugation and then cryopreserved in the vapor phase of liquid nitrogen. Purity and quantity of every magnetically sorted T cell population were checked by analytical flow cytometry. Each sorted fraction had its genomic DNA isolated and then quantified by UV absorbance on a Nanodrop 2000c.

The receptor was derived from a man aged 18-30 years in good health. Some clones in this sample may be carry-over from other donors' samples. Material for sequencing was memory CD8+ T cells from PBMCs. Sample cell subset or site, as interpreted from the label and publication: CD45RO+ cells pooled with CCR7-negative TemRA cells. The chain was built from TRBV2 and TRBJ1-5, with no D gene named confidently. In nucleotides, the sequence is TGTGCCAGCAGTGACGCTACAGAGTACAATCAGCCCCAGCATTTT. The encoded protein is CASSDATEYNQPQHF.